The 22 T cell receptor beta chains below come from one sample, sequenced in a study of blood T cells in healthy people across ages. Then a second PCR, running roughly 7 to 11 cycles, was carried out with a sample-barcoded 5' primer and a J-beta primer mix. TCRdb reprocessed the 5' RACE reads via MiXCR and lists one record per CDR3 protein. The repertoire consists of 1,500,000 or so distinct CDR3 sequences, with roughly two fifths occurring once and the leading ten covering about 4%. The material sequenced was blood. The receptors here all came from a woman aged 18-30 years in good health.

The V call is TRBV24-1, the J call TRBJ2-5, with 8 nucleotides matching TRBD1. The germline gives CDR1 KGHDR, CDR2 SFDVKD. The trim removed 9 bases at V and 11 bases at J, leaving 13 bases unmatched. This CDR3 is 13 amino acids long. The CDR3 DNA is TGTGCCACCTCCGACAGGGGTGGGGGTGAGCAGTACTTC. Protein: CATSDRGGGEQYF.

Only a few counts were recorded for this clonotype. A much larger clone differs by one base, so this may be a read error. The chain has TRBV4-1 and TRBJ2-5; the D gene is possibly TRBD1 (6 bases). CDR3 length: 15 amino acids. Germline values: CDR1 MGHRA, CDR2 YSYEKL. The ends were cut back, 4 bases at V and 11 bases at J, with 23 bases in the middle. This CDR3 reads CASSPTTQGSYQQYF. Written as DNA, the CDR3 is TGCGCCAGCAGCCCGACCACGCAGGGGTCCTACCAGCAGTACTTC.

This clonotype has just a few counts. V is TRBV14 and J is TRBJ2-5, with 10 bases matching TRBD1. J was trimmed by 11 bases and V by 2 bases; bases with no gene match: 17. The CDR3 has 17 amino acids. Germline V gene data show CDR1 as SGHDN and CDR2 as FVKESK. In nucleotides, the CDR3 is TGTGCCAGCAGCCAAACACCGGGACAGGGGTCGGTGCGGGAGCAGTACTTC. This sequence encodes CASSQTPGQGSVREQYF. Full variable domain (outside the CDR3, taken from reference TRBV14 and TRBJ2-5): EAGVTQFPSHSVIEKGQTVTLRCDPISGHDNLYWYRRVMGKEIKFLLHFVKESKQDESGMPNNRFLAERTGGTYSTLKVQPAELEDSGVYFCASSQTPGQGSVREQYFGPGTRLLVL.

The CDR3 sequence is CASSRDQGTEAFF. The CDR3 DNA reads as TGTGCCAGCAGTAGGGACCAAGGGACTGAAGCTTTCTTT. The J gene is TRBJ1-1, the V gene TRBV7-6; tentatively, D is TRBD1 (5 bases). V lost 6 bases and J 5 bases, leaving 13 bases between the germline ends. The CDR3 has 13 residues. Germline V gene sequence: CDR1 SGHVS, CDR2 FNYEAQ.

This clonotype was counted between two and nine times. This chain joins TRBV2 and TRBJ2-2; D may match TRBD1 or TRBD2 (6 bases each). The CDR3 is made up of 14 amino acids. V gave up 11 bases and J gave up 7 bases, with 20 bases separating them. Germline values: CDR1 SNHLY, CDR2 FYNNEI. The CDR3 reads CAVAARGLDGELFF. In DNA form, the CDR3 reads TGTGCCGTAGCGGCCCGGGGGCTGGACGGGGAGCTGTTTTTT. The full variable domain, with the rest looked up from reference TRBV2 and TRBJ2-2, is EPEVTQTPSHQVTQMGQEVILRCVPISNHLYFYWYRQILGQKVEFLVSFYNNEISEKSEIFDDQFSVERPDGSNFTLKIRSTKLEDSAMYFCAVAARGLDGELFFGEGSRLTVL.

This clonotype was seen a few times. This sequence joins TRBV12-3 or TRBV12-4 and TRBJ2-7, with 9 nucleotides matching TRBD2. The length of the CDR3 is 15 residues. The J segment lost 3 bases and the V segment lost 5 bases, leaving 8 bases of the junction unmatched. This CDR3 is CASSPSGRIFYEQYF. CDR3 sequence (DNA): TGTGCCAGCAGTCCCAGCGGGAGGATTTTCTACGAGCAGTACTTC.

This clonotype was counted between two and nine times. V usage is TRBV7-2 and J usage is TRBJ2-3; D ambiguous. Germline V gives CDR1 SGHTA, CDR2 FQGNSA. CDR3 length: 16 residues. The ends were cut back, 5 bases at V and 0 bases at J, with 15 bases in the middle. In DNA form, the CDR3 reads TGTGCCAGCAGCCCATCGCGGAATCCTAGCACAGATACGCAGTATTTT. It translates to CASSPSRNPSTDTQYF.

This clonotype was seen only a few times. The V gene is TRBV20-1, the J gene TRBJ2-3, with TRBD1 as a possible D gene (6 bases). The CDR3 length is 16 residues. Germline loops: CDR1 DFQATT, CDR2 SNEGSKA (reference sequence). The V end was cut by 1 base, the J end by 4 bases, with 18 bases between. The CDR3 loop is CSARAPLGGRADTQYF. In nucleotides, the CDR3 is TGCAGTGCTAGAGCACCCTTAGGGGGTCGGGCAGATACGCAGTATTTT.

The gene calls are TRBV27 and TRBJ2-5, with D possibly TRBD1 on 5 matching bases. Germline V lookup: CDR1 MNHEY, CDR2 SMNVEV (reference sequence). This CDR3 is 14 amino acids long. Trimming removed 1 base at V and 1 base at J, with 7 bases between. CDR3: CASSLWGSQETQYF. CDR3 bases: TGTGCCAGCAGTTTATGGGGCTCCCAAGAGACCCAGTACTTC.

The chain has TRBV7-2 and TRBJ2-4; D is perhaps TRBD2 (6 bases). The J call may be incorrect, as the DNA end agrees better with TRBJ2-5. The length of the CDR3 is 14 residues. The germline V gene encodes CDR1 SGHTA and CDR2 FQGNSA. CDR3 in DNA: TGTGCCAGCAGCTCCCGACTAGTTGGAGAGACCCAGTACTTC. Translation: CASSSRLVGETQYF.

In its sample, this clonotype was seen a few times. The chain has TRBV7-2 and TRBJ2-1; D is unresolved. Trimming removed 5 bases at V and 8 bases at J, with 13 bases between. The germline V gene encodes CDR1 SGHTA and CDR2 FQGNSA. CDR3 length: 13 residues. CDR3 protein: CASSPGPGDEQFF. CDR3 bases: TGTGCCAGCAGCCCAGGACCAGGCGATGAGCAGTTCTTC.

As regards this clonotype: A read error may explain this, as a much larger clone is one base away. This chain uses TRBV15 with TRBJ2-5; possibly TRBD1 for D (7 bases). Per germline, CDR1 LNHNV and CDR2 YYDKDF (reference sequence). This CDR3 is built from 17 residues. The CDR3 nucleotides are TGTACCACCAGCAGAGGAGGGACAGCCCCAAGTGAAGAGACCCAGTACTTC. Its protein is CTTSRGGTAPSEETQYF. The full variable domain, rest sourced from reference TRBV15 and TRBJ2-5, is DAMVIQNPRYQVTQFGKPVTLSCSQTLNHNVMYWYQQKSSQAPKLLFHYYDKDFNNEADTPDNFQSRRPNTSFCFLDIRSPGLGDTAMYLCTTSRGGTAPSEETQYFGPGTRLLVL.

J is TRBJ2-7 and V is TRBV6-2 or TRBV6-3; TRBD1 is a possible D gene (5 bases). The CDR3 totals 16 residues. The ends were cut back, 6 bases at V and 0 bases at J, with 18 bases in the middle. Germline CDR1 reads MNHEY; CDR2 reads SVGEGT. The CDR3 DNA sequence: TGTGCCAGCAGCAGAGATTTAGGGGCCCTCTCCTACGAGCAGTACTTC. Protein product: CASSRDLGALSYEQYF.

The count of this clonotype is one. This rearrangement joins TRBV9 to TRBJ2-1; 9 bases match TRBD2. V shed 3 bases and J 8 bases; nucleotides not matched to a gene: 6. This CDR3 has 14 residues. CDR1 SGDLS and CDR2 YYNGEE come from the germline V gene. CDR3 region: CASSALAGTDEQFF. As DNA, the CDR3 is TGTGCCAGCAGCGCCCTAGCGGGAACGGATGAGCAGTTCTTC.

This clonotype turned up a few times. The rearrangement links TRBV5-1 to TRBJ2-2; the match to TRBD2 covers 7 bases. The CDR3 has 16 amino acids. Germline CDR1 reads SGHRS; CDR2 reads YFSETQ. V lost 1 base, J lost 1 base, and 4 bases stayed unmatched. CDR3 coding DNA: TGCGCCAGCAGCTTGCTGCCTAGCGGGAACACCGGGGAGCTGTTTTTT. This codes for CASSLLPSGNTGELFF.

The V and J genes are TRBV30 and TRBJ1-1; TRBD1 matches 7 bases. V lost 5 bases and J lost 1; bases outside the gene matches: 4. The CDR3 has 13 amino acids. Germline assignment: CDR1 GTSNPN and CDR2 SVGIG (reference sequence). The CDR3 spells CAWQGQPNTEAFF. DNA for the CDR3: TGTGCCTGGCAGGGACAGCCGAACACTGAAGCTTTCTTT. The variable domain in full, with the rest retrieved from reference TRBV30 and TRBJ1-1, is SQTIHQWPATLVQPVGSPLSLECTVEGTSNPNLYWYRQAAGRGLQLLFYSVGIGQISSEVPQNLSASRPQDRQFILSSKKLLLSDSGFYLCAWQGQPNTEAFFGQGTRLTVV.

CDR3 sequence: CASSRRLAQLGEQFF. The CDR3 DNA follows: TGTGCCAGCAGTAGGCGACTAGCCCAGTTGGGTGAGCAGTTCTTC. V gene TRBV7-3 combines with J gene TRBJ2-1, with 7 bases fitting TRBD2. Germline V gene lookup returns CDR1 SGHTA and CDR2 FQGTGA. V shed 6 bases, J shed 9 bases, and the junction held 14 bases outside the gene matches. This CDR3 contains 15 residues.

In its sample, this clonotype was seen many times. The genes are TRBV12-3 or TRBV12-4 and TRBJ2-3; 8 bases align to TRBD2. This CDR3 contains 14 residues. Trimming cost V 6 bases and J 6 bases; bases outside gene matches: 8. The CDR3 here is CASRFGTSVDTQYF. CDR3 sequence (DNA): TGTGCCAGCAGGTTCGGGACTAGTGTCGATACGCAGTATTTT.

This chain uses TRBV6-6 with TRBJ1-2; TRBD1 is a possible D gene (5 bases). Germline V CDR1 and CDR2: MNHNY, SVGAGI (reference sequence). V lost 6 bases to trimming and J lost 0 bases, with 14 bases between them. The length of the CDR3 is 15 residues. CDR3 region: CASSPRVFPNYGYTF. The CDR3 DNA is TGTGCCAGCAGCCCCAGGGTTTTTCCTAACTATGGCTACACCTTC.

This clonotype has only a few counts. The rearrangement joins TRBV28 to TRBJ2-7, with a possible D match to TRBD1 (5 bases). The last part of the DNA fits TRBJ2-5 better; the J call may be wrong. CDR1 is MDHEN, CDR2 SYDVKM, per germline. CDR3 size: 13 residues. In DNA form, the CDR3 reads TGTGCCAGCAGTTTACAGGGATGGCAGACCCAGTACTTC. Translating gives CASSLQGWQTQYF.

Notes on this clonotype: One end of the junction fails to match germline, which may point to a read error. The chain joins TRBV20-1 to TRBJ2-3; 7 nucleotides match TRBD1. Germline-derived CDR1 and CDR2 are DFQATT and SNEGSKA (reference sequence). There are 15 residues in the CDR3. The CDR3 sequence is CSASGTAPSTYTQYF. For the CDR3, the DNA is TGCAGTGCTTCCGGGACAGCTCCTAGCACATATACGCAGTATTTT.

The CDR3 loop is CASGETRVKGIQPQHF. As DNA, the CDR3 is TGTGCCAGCGGGGAGACCAGGGTGAAAGGTATTCAGCCCCAGCATTTT. The rearrangement joins TRBV6-2 or TRBV6-3 to TRBJ1-5, with D possibly matching TRBD1 (5 bases). Germline-derived CDR1 and CDR2 are MNHEY and SVGEGT. V gave up 8 bases and J gave up 6 bases, with 23 bases separating them. The CDR3 is 16 residues long.